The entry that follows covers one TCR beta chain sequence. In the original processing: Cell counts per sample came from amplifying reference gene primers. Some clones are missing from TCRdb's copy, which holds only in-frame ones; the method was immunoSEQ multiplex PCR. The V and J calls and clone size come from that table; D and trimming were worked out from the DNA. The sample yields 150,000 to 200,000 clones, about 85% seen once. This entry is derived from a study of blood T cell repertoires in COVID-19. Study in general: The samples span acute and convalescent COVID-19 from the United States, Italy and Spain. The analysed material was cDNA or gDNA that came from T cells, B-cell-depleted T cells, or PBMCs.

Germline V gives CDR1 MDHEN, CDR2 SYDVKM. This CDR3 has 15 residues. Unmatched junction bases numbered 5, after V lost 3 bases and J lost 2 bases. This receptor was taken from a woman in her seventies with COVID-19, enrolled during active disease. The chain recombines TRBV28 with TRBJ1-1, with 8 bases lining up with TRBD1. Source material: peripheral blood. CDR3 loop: CASSLGTGANTEAFF. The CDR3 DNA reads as TGTGCCAGCAGTTTGGGGACAGGAGCCAACACTGAAGCTTTCTTT.